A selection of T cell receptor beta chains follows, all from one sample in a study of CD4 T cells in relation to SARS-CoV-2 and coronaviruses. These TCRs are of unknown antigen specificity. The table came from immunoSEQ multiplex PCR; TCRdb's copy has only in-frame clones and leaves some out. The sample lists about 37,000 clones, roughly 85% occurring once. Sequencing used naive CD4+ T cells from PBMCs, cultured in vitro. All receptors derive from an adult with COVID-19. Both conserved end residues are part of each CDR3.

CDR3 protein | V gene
CAWKGTNNSPLHF | TRBV30
CASRRTGTSETQYF | TRBV11-2
CASSFTSGTSTDTQYF | TRBV5-4
CAIGTGGTEAFF | TRBV10-3
CASSPGLAGASGELFF | TRBV7-6
CASGRRDGATQYF | TRBV28
CASSLPSRGRFISTDTQYF | TRBV7-2
CASSYRGQGFSPLHF | TRBV6-2/TRBV6-3
CASSEAHPLPSSTDTQYF | TRBV6-1
CATSNQILAGGPTDTQYF | TRBV15
CASSIGGGGNQPQHF | TRBV19
CASSFGEEAFF | TRBV5-1
CASSPRTSPGNTIYF | TRBV18
CASMSSGRIAYNEQFF | TRBV6-6
CAWGQGGNTEAFF | TRBV30
CASSLPRGGANTGELFF | TRBV7-9
CASSSNRTGFHQPQHF | TRBV7-8
CASMQGTNEKLFF | TRBV6-6
CASSDALAGDDEQFF | TRBV2
CASSVTSGRVNTGELFF | TRBV5-6
CASRPQIRTVNTGELFF | TRBV27
CASSRRTEEQFF | TRBV6-5
CASSQRMLGDEQFF | TRBV3-1/TRBV3-2
CASKRVRSGGLETQYF | TRBV2
CASSYVGLNQPQHF | TRBV6-2/TRBV6-3
CASSSGGYEQFF | TRBV19
CATRTGSPYEQYF | TRBV6-5
CASSQESVLVAVYEQYF | TRBV4-1
CASSFLQNTEAFF | TRBV7-9
CASSQDLRAPQPQHF | TRBV4-1
CSVEPWDRGQKTQYF | TRBV29-1
CASSGTSLDNEQFF | TRBV2
CASSVVSAGDEQFF | TRBV9
CASSPRGLAAETQYF | TRBV4-1
CASSLMGTTGYEQYF | TRBV4-2
CASSLQGGRGSGANVLTF | TRBV5-1
CASSFNTDTQYF | TRBV7-9
CASSYTSNTEAFF | TRBV6-2/TRBV6-3
CASSSASGSLILTDTQYF | TRBV27
CASSVGTTPAYEQYF | TRBV9
CASSVTSEAYEQYF | TRBV2
CASSLQPSYYNEQFF | TRBV18
CASSFGGSGNQPQHF | TRBV28
CASSASESNEQFF | TRBV6-4
CASSLERYRGDTQYF | TRBV7-9
CASSVGSGSYEQYF | TRBV9
CASSSRQGTNYGYTF | TRBV27
CASSTLLAGGQETQYF | TRBV7-2
CASSQNSPYEQYF | TRBV4-3
CASSLRVKNIQYF | TRBV7-8
CASSPPGRAIETQYF | TRBV6-2/TRBV6-3
CASSWAQDTQYF | TRBV19
CASSLNGLGTDTQYF | TRBV7-3
CASSDVSGHGYTF | TRBV25-1
CASSRDRGNQPQHF | TRBV5-5
CATSDPRQGSYEQYF | TRBV24-1
CASCKDSSYNSPLHF | TRBV6-6